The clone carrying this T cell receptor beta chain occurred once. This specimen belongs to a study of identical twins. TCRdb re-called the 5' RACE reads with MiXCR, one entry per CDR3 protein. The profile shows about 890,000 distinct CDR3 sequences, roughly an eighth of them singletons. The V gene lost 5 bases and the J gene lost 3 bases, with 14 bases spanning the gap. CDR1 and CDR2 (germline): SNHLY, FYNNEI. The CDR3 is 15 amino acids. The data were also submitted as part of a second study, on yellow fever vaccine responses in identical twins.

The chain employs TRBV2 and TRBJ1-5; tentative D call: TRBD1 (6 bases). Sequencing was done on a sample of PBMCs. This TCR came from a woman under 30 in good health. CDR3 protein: CASSKGQINNQPQHF. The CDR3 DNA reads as TGTGCCAGCAGTAAAGGACAGATCAACAATCAGCCCCAGCATTTT.